There are many counts of the clone carrying this T cell receptor (beta chain). Trimming shortened V by 6 bases and J by 2 bases, and 8 bases separated the two germline ends. The CDR3 consists of 12 residues. The sample is drawn from a study of Graves' ophthalmopathy and Graves' hyperthyroidism. On the study more broadly: Researchers obtained peripheral blood at initial diagnosis, before any treatment had begun.

Amplified material comprised TCR beta CDR3 regions derived from RNA transcripts. The workflow started with a first-round RT-PCR run with HTBI primers and then moved on to a second-round multiplex PCR. Each CDR3 protein gets one entry after TCRdb re-called the multiplex PCR reads with MiXCR. This repertoire shows about 370,000 distinct CDR3 sequences, roughly a sixth found once; its top ten account for approximately 2.4%. The V gene is TRBV12-3 or TRBV12-4, the J gene TRBJ2-7; no reliable D call. This receptor was taken from an adult woman with stable Graves' hyperthyroidism. The sample was peripheral blood. As DNA, the CDR3 is TGTGCCAGCAGGCGCGGAACCTACGAGCAGTACTTC. Translating it yields CASRRGTYEQYF.